This T cell receptor (beta chain) was sequenced for a study of shared clonotypes between healthy human individuals. Generated by immunoSEQ multiplex PCR, the TCRdb table keeps only in-frame clones and is missing some. This sample has approximately 2.5 million clones, with under 95% found just once. This clone has a handful of counts. Its antigen is not known. The sample holds other DNA sequences that translate to the same CDR3. Naive CD45RA+ and memory CD45RA-negative subsets were split from CD4+ cells. Study-level findings and limits: Several donors had about 5% of their naive CD4 clonotypes in common. Clonotypes shared by all four sorted-subset donors had higher generation probabilities than non-shared clonotypes.

The material sequenced was naive CD4+ T cells from PBMCs. As to subset: CD45RA+ positively selected. The receptor was isolated from a man aged 18 to 29 in good health. Some clones in this sample may be carry-over from other donors' samples.

The CDR3 coding sequence is TGTGCCAGCAGCCGGAGCATGAACACTGAAGCTTTCTTT. Its protein product is CASSRSMNTEAFF. V usage is TRBV14 and J usage is TRBJ1-1; D gene unclear. The CDR3 is 13 amino acids. Germline CDR1 reads SGHDN; CDR2 reads FVKESK. Between the trimmed V and J ends, which lost 4 bases and 0 bases, there was a span of 6 bases. Together with reference TRBV14 and TRBJ1-1, the CDR3 gives the full variable domain: EAGVTQFPSHSVIEKGQTVTLRCDPISGHDNLYWYRRVMGKEIKFLLHFVKESKQDESGMPNNRFLAERTGGTYSTLKVQPAELEDSGVYFCASSRSMNTEAFFGQGTRLTVV.